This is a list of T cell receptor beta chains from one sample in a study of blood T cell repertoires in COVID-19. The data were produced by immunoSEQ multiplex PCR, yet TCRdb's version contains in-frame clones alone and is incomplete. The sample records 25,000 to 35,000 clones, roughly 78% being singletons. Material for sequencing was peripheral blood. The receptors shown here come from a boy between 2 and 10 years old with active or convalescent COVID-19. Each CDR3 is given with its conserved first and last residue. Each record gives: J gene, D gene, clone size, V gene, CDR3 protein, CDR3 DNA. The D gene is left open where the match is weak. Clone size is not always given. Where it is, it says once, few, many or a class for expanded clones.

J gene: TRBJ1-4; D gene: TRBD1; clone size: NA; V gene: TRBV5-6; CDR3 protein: CASSWSRRDREPLGEKLFF; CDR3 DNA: TGTGCCAGCAGCTGGAGCCGCCGGGACAGGGAACCTTTAGGTGAAAAACTGTTTTTT
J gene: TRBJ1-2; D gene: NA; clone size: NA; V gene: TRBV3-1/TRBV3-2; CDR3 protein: CASSLMPRIGGYTF; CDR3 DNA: TGTGCCAGCAGCCTTATGCCGCGGATCGGTGGCTACACCTTC
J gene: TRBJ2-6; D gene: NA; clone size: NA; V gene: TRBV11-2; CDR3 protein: CASSTLSTALPTF; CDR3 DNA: TGTGCCAGCAGCACCCTCTCGACAGCCCTCCCGACTTTC
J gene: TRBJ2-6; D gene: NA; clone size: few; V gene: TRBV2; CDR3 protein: CASMKGTGANVLTF; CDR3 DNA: TGTGCCAGCATGAAGGGGACTGGGGCCAACGTCCTGACTTTC
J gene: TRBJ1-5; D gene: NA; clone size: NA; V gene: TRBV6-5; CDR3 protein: CASSRLEQPQHF; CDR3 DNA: TGTGCCAGCTCGCGTTTGGAGCAGCCCCAGCATTTT
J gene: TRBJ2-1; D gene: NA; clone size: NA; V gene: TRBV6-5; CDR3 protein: CASRGFSYNEQFF; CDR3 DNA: TGTGCCAGTAGGGGGTTCTCCTACAATGAGCAGTTCTTC
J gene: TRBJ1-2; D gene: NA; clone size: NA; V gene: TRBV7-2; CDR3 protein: CASSLNPGGGTNYGYTF; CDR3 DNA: TGTGCCAGCAGCTTAAACCCTGGGGGCGGTACTAACTATGGCTACACCTTC
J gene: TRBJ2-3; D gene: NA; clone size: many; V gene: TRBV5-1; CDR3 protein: CASSPSGTSDTQYF; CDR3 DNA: TGCGCCAGCAGCCCCTCTGGGACATCAGATACGCAGTATTTT
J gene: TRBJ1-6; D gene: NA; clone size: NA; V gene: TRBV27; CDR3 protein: CASSLSRAGNSPLHF; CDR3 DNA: TGTGCCAGCAGTTTATCGAGGGCGGGAAATTCACCCCTCCACTTT
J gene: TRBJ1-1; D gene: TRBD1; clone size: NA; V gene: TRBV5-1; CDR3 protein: CASSPRQGGSTEAFF; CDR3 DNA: TGCGCCAGCAGCCCCAGACAGGGGGGGAGCACTGAAGCTTTCTTT
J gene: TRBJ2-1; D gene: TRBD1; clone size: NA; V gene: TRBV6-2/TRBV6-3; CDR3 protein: CASSSDRAFQEQFF; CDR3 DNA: TGTGCCAGCAGCTCGGACAGGGCTTTCCAAGAGCAGTTCTTC
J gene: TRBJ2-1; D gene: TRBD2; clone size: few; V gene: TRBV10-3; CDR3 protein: CAIRDSSRLAGDHEQFF; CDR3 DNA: TGTGCCATCAGAGACAGTTCGAGACTAGCGGGAGATCATGAGCAGTTCTTC
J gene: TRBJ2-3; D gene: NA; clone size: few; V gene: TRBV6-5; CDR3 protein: CAIISGPSGAQYF; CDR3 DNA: TGTGCCATCATTTCCGGGCCTTCCGGGGCGCAGTATTTT
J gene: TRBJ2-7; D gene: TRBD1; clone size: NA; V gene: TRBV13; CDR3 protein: CASSPRTGPPEQYF; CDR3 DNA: TGTGCCAGCAGCCCTCGGACAGGGCCTCCCGAGCAGTACTTC
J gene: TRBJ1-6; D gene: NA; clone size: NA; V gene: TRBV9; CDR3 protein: CASSVRPGAGSPLHF; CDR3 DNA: TGTGCCAGCAGCGTACGGCCTGGGGCAGGTTCACCCCTCCACTTT
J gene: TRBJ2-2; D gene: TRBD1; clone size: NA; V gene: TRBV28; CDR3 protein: CASGTANTGELFF; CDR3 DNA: TGTGCCAGCGGGACAGCAAACACCGGGGAGCTGTTTTTT
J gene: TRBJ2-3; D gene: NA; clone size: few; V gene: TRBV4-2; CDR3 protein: CASSQLGRENTDTQYF; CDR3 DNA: TGTGCCAGCAGCCAACTGGGACGGGAGAACACAGATACGCAGTATTTT
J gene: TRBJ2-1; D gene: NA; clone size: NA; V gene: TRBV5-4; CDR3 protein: CASSPRLGHPRGSNEQFF; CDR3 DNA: TGTGCCAGCAGCCCCCGCCTAGGACACCCCAGGGGTTCCAATGAGCAGTTCTTC
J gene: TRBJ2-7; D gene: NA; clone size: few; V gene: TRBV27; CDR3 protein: CASFGLDSYEQYF; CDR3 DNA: TGTGCCAGCTTTGGACTCGACTCCTACGAGCAGTACTTC
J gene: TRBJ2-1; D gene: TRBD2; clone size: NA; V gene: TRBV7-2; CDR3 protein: CASSWAGTSISEQFF; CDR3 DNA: TGTGCCAGCAGCTGGGCCGGGACTAGTATATCTGAGCAGTTCTTC
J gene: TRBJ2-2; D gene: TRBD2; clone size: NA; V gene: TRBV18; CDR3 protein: CASSQTSRPNTGELFF; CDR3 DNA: TGTGCCAGCTCACAGACTAGCCGCCCGAACACCGGGGAGCTGTTTTTT
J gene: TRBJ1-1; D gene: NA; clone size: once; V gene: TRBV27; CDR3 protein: CASRGGRPEAFF; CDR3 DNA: TGTGCCAGCAGAGGTGGGAGGCCTGAAGCTTTCTTT
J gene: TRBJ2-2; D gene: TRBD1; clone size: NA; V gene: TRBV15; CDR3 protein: CATSGGQGGLSGELFF; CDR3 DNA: TGTGCCACCAGCGGCGGACAGGGCGGTTTGTCCGGGGAGCTGTTTTTT
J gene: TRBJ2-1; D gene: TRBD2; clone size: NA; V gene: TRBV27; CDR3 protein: CASSYGGLAVNEQFF; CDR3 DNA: TGTGCCAGCAGTTATGGGGGACTAGCGGTAAATGAGCAGTTCTTC
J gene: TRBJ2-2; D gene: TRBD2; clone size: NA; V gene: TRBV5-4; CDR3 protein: CASSPGLAGGSNTGELFF; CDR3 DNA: TGTGCCAGCAGCCCCGGACTAGCGGGGGGGTCGAACACCGGGGAGCTGTTTTTT
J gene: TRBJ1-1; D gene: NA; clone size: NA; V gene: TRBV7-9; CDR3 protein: CASSLARPGAGWNTEAFF; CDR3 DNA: TGTGCCAGCAGCTTAGCGCGCCCAGGGGCCGGTTGGAACACTGAAGCTTTCTTT
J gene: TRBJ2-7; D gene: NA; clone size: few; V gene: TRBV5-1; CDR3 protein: CASSLDPEGYEQYF; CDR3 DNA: TGCGCCAGCAGCTTGGATCCCGAGGGCTACGAGCAGTACTTC
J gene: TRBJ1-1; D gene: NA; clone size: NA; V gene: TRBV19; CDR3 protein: CASSIGAGKAFF; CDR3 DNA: TGTGCCAGTAGTATAGGGGCAGGGAAAGCTTTCTTT
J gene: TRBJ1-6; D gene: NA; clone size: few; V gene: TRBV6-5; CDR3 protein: CASSYRGRINSPLHF; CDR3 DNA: TGTGCCAGCAGTTACAGGGGTCGGATCAATTCACCCCTCCACTTT